Each of the 3 T cell receptor beta chains below was sequenced from the same sample in a study of CD8 T cell repertoires and HIV-1 epitope variants. Their cognate antigens are unknown. Using immunoSEQ multiplex PCR, the repertoire was profiled, and TCRdb retains in-frame clones only, with some absent. Found here are fewer than 7,000 clones, roughly 65% of them singletons; the top ten hold about 39%. The sequenced sample was cultured CD8+ T cells derived from PBMCs. These receptors all come from a male donor with HIV.

This chain uses TRBV28 with TRBJ1-1; D uncertain. The germline V gene encodes CDR1 MDHEN and CDR2 SYDVKM. The length of the CDR3 is 15 residues. The V end was cut by 1 base, the J end by 1 base, with 10 bases between. The CDR3 reads CASSLFPGTNTEAFF. CDR3 in DNA: TGTGCCAGCAGTTTATTTCCGGGCACGAACACTGAAGCTTTCTTT.

CDR3 loop: CASSLIDGGVGETQYF. The CDR3 DNA reads as TGTGCCAGCAGTTTAATAGACGGGGGGGTGGGCGAGACGCAGTATTTT. The rearrangement joins TRBV27 to TRBJ2-3; the match to TRBD2 covers 8 bases. Germline CDR1 reads MNHEY; CDR2 reads SMNVEV (reference sequence). The CDR3 runs 16 residues. The V segment lost 2 bases and the J segment 9 bases; nucleotides outside the gene matches: 13.

The genes are TRBV7-3 and TRBJ1-1, with 8 bases that match TRBD1. Germline loops: CDR1 SGHTA, CDR2 FQGTGA. J gave up 2 bases and V 8 bases, and 13 bases lay outside the gene matches. There are 16 residues in the CDR3. The CDR3 sequence: CASRVTGVTSNTEAFF. For the CDR3, the DNA is TGTGCCAGCCGGGTGACAGGGGTGACGTCCAACACTGAAGCTTTCTTT. The full variable domain, completed using reference TRBV7-3 and TRBJ1-1, is GAGVSQTPSNKVTEKGKYVELRCDPISGHTALYWYRQSLGQGPEFLIYFQGTGAADDSGLPNDRFFAVRPEGSVSTLKIQRTERGDSAVYLCASRVTGVTSNTEAFFGQGTRLTVV.